The 25 T cell receptor beta chains presented below share a single source sample, sequenced in a study of shared clonotypes between healthy human individuals. Naivety among CD8 cells was defined by CD45RO negativity and positive CCR7 selection, thereby excluding terminally differentiated effector memory CD45RA+ cells. Repertoires were generated with immunoSEQ multiplex PCR, while TCRdb's copy carries only in-frame clones and drops some. This sample carries about 580,000 clones, 95% to 98% of them seen once, and the ten largest clones take roughly 0.29%. The sample comprised naive CD8+ T cells sorted from blood. The receptors derive from a man under 40 in good health.

A single count supports this clone. The rearrangement joins TRBV13 to TRBJ2-3; 12 positions match TRBD2. CDR3 length equals 16 residues. Germline values: CDR1 PRHDT, CDR2 FYEKMQ (reference sequence). Trimming took 5 bases from V and 2 from J; bases not matched to a gene: 5. CDR3 sequence (DNA): TGTGCCAGCAGCCCACGGACTAGCGGGACCACAGATACGCAGTATTTT. It is translated as CASSPRTSGTTDTQYF.

The chain joins TRBV7-6 to TRBJ1-1; a weak D match, TRBD1 (5 bases). Germline V gene sequence: CDR1 SGHVS, CDR2 FNYEAQ. Trimming removed 8 bases from V and 7 bases from J, with 14 bases in between. The CDR3 is 12 amino acids. CDR3 sequence reads: CASGFGGGEAFF. DNA for the CDR3: TGTGCCAGCGGGTTCGGGGGGGGTGAAGCTTTCTTT.

This clone was recorded once. The chain employs TRBV27 and TRBJ2-1, with D hard to call. Germline V lookup: CDR1 MNHEY, CDR2 SMNVEV (reference sequence). Trimming took off 0 bases at V and 3 bases at J, with 12 bases between the two ends. The CDR3 runs to 16 residues. CDR3: CASSLSVSGVYNEQFF. DNA of the CDR3: TGTGCCAGCAGTTTATCTGTGTCAGGAGTCTACAATGAGCAGTTCTTC.

In the case of this clone: This specimen includes other DNA sequences encoding the same CDR3. V is TRBV27 and J is TRBJ2-1; 7 bases align to TRBD2. The J segment lost 4 bases and the V segment lost 5 bases, leaving 8 bases of the junction unmatched. This CDR3 spans 15 amino acids. Germline values: CDR1 MNHEY, CDR2 SMNVEV (reference sequence). CDR3 DNA sequence: TGTGCCAGCAGTCTGAGCGGGACGGGATACAATGAGCAGTTCTTC. It translates to CASSLSGTGYNEQFF.

CDR3 nucleotide sequence: TGTGCCAGCAGCTTACTACCCCAAGGCAACTATGGCTACACCTTC. This codes for CASSLLPQGNYGYTF. The chain carries TRBV13 and TRBJ1-2; D ambiguous. Trimming left V 2 bases short and J 2 bases short, with 12 bases between. In germline, CDR1 is PRHDT, CDR2 FYEKMQ (reference sequence). This CDR3 is 15 amino acids long.

CDR3 nucleotides: TGTGCCAGCAGTTCTCATTTCTACGAGCAGTACTTC. This sequence encodes CASSSHFYEQYF. The chain joins TRBV27 to TRBJ2-7; the D is unclear. Germline V lookup: CDR1 MNHEY, CDR2 SMNVEV (reference sequence). V gave up 4 bases and J gave up 3 bases, with 7 bases separating them. This CDR3 is 12 amino acids long.

The chain employs TRBV6-6 and TRBJ2-5, with D perhaps matching TRBD1 (5 bases). V was cut by 6 bases and J by 4 bases, with 9 bases left in between. In germline, CDR1 is MNHNY, CDR2 SVGAGI (reference sequence). CDR3 length equals 12 residues. The chain's CDR3 is CASSQGPETQYF. CDR3 nucleotides: TGTGCCAGCAGCCAGGGCCCAGAGACCCAGTACTTC.

The chain is built from TRBV4-2 and TRBJ1-2, with D unresolved. The CDR3 runs 15 residues. CDR1 LGHNA and CDR2 YNFKEQ come from the germline V gene. V shed 5 bases and J shed 2 bases, with 15 bases lying between them. CDR3 in amino acids: CASSAAVGDNYGYTF. CDR3 in DNA: TGTGCCAGCAGCGCGGCAGTGGGCGACAACTATGGCTACACCTTC.

The V gene is TRBV11-2, the J gene TRBJ2-7; 8 bases match TRBD1. The germline gives CDR1 SGHAT, CDR2 FQNNGV. Trimming took 2 bases from V and 2 from J; bases not matched to a gene: 8. The CDR3 runs to 16 residues. The CDR3 region has the DNA TGTGCCAGCAGCTTACGGGGACAGGTGAAGGCCTACGAGCAGTACTTC. It yields the protein CASSLRGQVKAYEQYF.

This clone was found once. J is TRBJ2-3 and V is TRBV18, with TRBD1 as a possible D gene (6 bases). Germline assignment: CDR1 KGHSH and CDR2 LQKENI. The CDR3 runs to 18 residues. Trimming cost V 4 bases and J 6 bases, with 26 bases left between them. The CDR3 DNA reads as TGTGCCAGCTCACTCTTCACCGAGACAGGTGATAGCGTCGATACGCAGTATTTT. Its translation: CASSLFTETGDSVDTQYF.

This sequence joins TRBV10-3 and TRBJ2-1, with D possibly being TRBD2 (5 bases). With 2 bases removed from V and 9 bases from J, the gap between germline ends came to 5 bases. Germline V CDR1 and CDR2: ENHRY, SYGVKD. There are 11 residues in the CDR3. The CDR3 here is CAISEGGEQFF. In DNA form, the CDR3 reads TGTGCCATCAGTGAGGGAGGTGAGCAGTTCTTC.

This clone appeared a single time. This sequence joins TRBV10-2 and TRBJ2-3; tentative D call: TRBD1 (5 bases). The CDR3 is made up of 13 amino acids. Germline V lookup: CDR1 WSHSY, CDR2 SAAADI. V gave up 4 bases and J gave up 0 bases, with 5 bases separating them. The CDR3 coding sequence is TGCGCCAGCAGTGGGACAAGCACAGATACGCAGTATTTT. It specifies CASSGTSTDTQYF.

V usage is TRBV14 and J usage is TRBJ2-7; D call uncertain. The CDR3 runs to 13 residues. CDR1 and CDR2 (germline): SGHDN, FVKESK. The V end lost 1 base, the J end lost 4 bases, and 8 bases lay between the germline ends. CDR3 sequence: CASSQVGVYEQYF. The CDR3, as DNA: TGTGCCAGCAGCCAAGTTGGTGTTTACGAGCAGTACTTC.

The chain couples TRBV10-2 to TRBJ2-7; 11 bases are a match to TRBD2. The CDR3 loop spans 16 amino acids. The germline CDR1 and CDR2 sequences are WSHSY and SAAADI. Trimming at V came to 8 bases and at J to 4 bases, leaving 13 bases not matched to a gene. The CDR3 loop reads CASPEVIAGGPYEQYF. CDR3 DNA sequence: TGCGCCAGCCCCGAAGTTATAGCGGGAGGGCCGTACGAGCAGTACTTC.

The chain is built from TRBV18 and TRBJ1-1, with unresolved D. Trimming cost V 5 bases and J 0 bases, with 10 bases left between them. Germline V gene sequence: CDR1 KGHSH, CDR2 LQKENI. This CDR3 has 14 amino acids. As DNA, the CDR3 is TGTGCCAGCTCAGCCGACACCTTGAACACTGAAGCTTTCTTT. Translated: CASSADTLNTEAFF.

The rearrangement links TRBV9 to TRBJ2-3; 7 bases are a match to TRBD1. J gave up 3 bases and V 0 bases, and 7 bases lay outside the gene matches. The CDR3 is 16 residues long. Germline V gene lookup returns CDR1 SGDLS and CDR2 YYNGEE. The CDR3 DNA follows: TGTGCCAGCAGCGTAGGAATGAGACAGGGAACAGATACGCAGTATTTT. This sequence encodes CASSVGMRQGTDTQYF.

The DNA of the CDR3 is TGCAGCGTTGTAGCACTAGCGGGTGACGAGCAGTACTTC. This translates into CSVVALAGDEQYF. V is TRBV29-1 and J is TRBJ2-7, with 9 bases matching TRBD2. The CDR3 spans 13 residues. Germline V lookup: CDR1 SQVTM, CDR2 ANQGSEA. With V trimmed by 4 bases and J by 5 bases, 6 bases remained unmatched.

The rearrangement joins TRBV28 to TRBJ2-2; either TRBD1 or TRBD2 may fit D (6 bases each). V lost 4 bases to trimming and J lost 3 bases, with 9 bases between them. CDR1 MDHEN and CDR2 SYDVKM come from the germline V gene. The CDR3 extends over 14 amino acids. CDR3 sequence: CASSWGADTGELFF. CDR3 nucleotide sequence: TGTGCCAGCAGTTGGGGGGCGGACACCGGGGAGCTGTTTTTT.

The V call is TRBV19, the J call TRBJ1-1; D unresolved. Germline V gene data show CDR1 as LNHDA and CDR2 as SQIVND (reference sequence). V lost 6 bases, J lost 7 bases, and 6 bases lay in between. The CDR3 is made up of 10 amino acids. As DNA, the CDR3 is TGTGCCAGTAGACTAAATGAAGCTTTCTTT. Its translation is CASRLNEAFF.

This chain connects TRBV25-1 to TRBJ2-3; weak D call: TRBD2 (5 bases). Looked up from germline, CDR1 is MGHDK and CDR2 is SYGVNS. V was clipped by 1 base and J by 0 bases, with 11 bases between them. The CDR3 extends over 16 amino acids. CDR3: CASSESVGASTDTQYF. The CDR3 DNA reads TGTGCCAGCAGTGAATCTGTGGGAGCTAGCACAGATACGCAGTATTTT.

V and J are TRBV6-6 and TRBJ1-5; D is undetermined. The V end was cut by 0 bases, the J end by 7 bases, with 13 bases between. Germline CDR1 MNHNY, CDR2 SVGAGI (reference sequence). The CDR3 extends over 15 amino acids. Here the CDR3 reads CASSYSTLSGQPQHF. As DNA, the CDR3 is TGTGCCAGCAGTTACTCGACGCTTAGCGGGCAGCCCCAGCATTTT.

V gene TRBV4-3 combines with J gene TRBJ2-1; a possible D gene is TRBD2 (5 bases). The germline V and J ends were trimmed by 0 bases and 4 bases, with 10 bases remaining between them. Germline-derived CDR1 and CDR2 are LGHNA and YSLEER. This CDR3 spans 15 amino acids. CDR3 amino acids: CASSQDTSDYNEQFF. CDR3 nucleotides: TGCGCCAGCAGCCAAGATACTAGTGATTACAATGAGCAGTTCTTC.

V gene TRBV7-6 combines with J gene TRBJ2-7; TRBD2 agrees at 11 bases. The CDR3 extends over 18 amino acids. Germline V gene lookup returns CDR1 SGHVS and CDR2 FNYEAQ. J was trimmed by 2 bases and V by 5 bases; bases with no gene match: 14. The CDR3 DNA reads TGTGCCAGCAGCCCCTCACTAGCGGGGGACCTCATTACCTACGAGCAGTACTTC. Translating it yields CASSPSLAGDLITYEQYF.

V is TRBV5-4 and J is TRBJ2-2, with D hard to call. CDR1 is SGHNT, CDR2 YYREEE, per germline (reference sequence). V lost 4 bases to trimming and J lost 4 bases, with 14 bases between them. The CDR3 totals 15 residues. CDR3 amino acids: CASSPPIGSTGELFF. CDR3 DNA sequence: TGTGCCAGCAGCCCTCCCATCGGGTCCACCGGGGAGCTGTTTTTT.

This clone was recorded once. This rearrangement joins TRBV11-2 to TRBJ2-7; 7 bases align to TRBD1. Trimming cost V 5 bases and J 6 bases; bases outside gene matches: 4. This CDR3 contains 12 residues. Germline values: CDR1 SGHAT, CDR2 FQNNGV. The CDR3 loop is CASSTQGPEQYF. Here the CDR3 DNA reads TGTGCCAGCAGCACACAGGGGCCCGAGCAGTACTTC.